This T cell receptor beta chain emerged from a study of T cell changes during pregnancy in multiple sclerosis. Here immunoSEQ multiplex PCR was the method, and the copy in TCRdb shows in-frame clones only, minus some. The table shows over 40,000 clones, with about 90% occurring only once. V lost 0 bases, J lost 0 bases, and 9 bases stayed unmatched. Germline CDR1 SGHDN, CDR2 FVKESK. CDR3 length equals 19 residues. The source is a female donor in good health, enrolled as a control in a pregnancy study. Here the sequenced sample was peripheral blood, taken in the first trimester of pregnancy. The chain recombines TRBV14 with TRBJ2-3; 10 bases agree with TRBD2. This CDR3 is CASSQDLSLAGASTDTQYF. CDR3 DNA sequence: TGTGCCAGCAGCCAAGATTTGTCCCTAGCGGGAGCGAGCACAGATACGCAGTATTTT.